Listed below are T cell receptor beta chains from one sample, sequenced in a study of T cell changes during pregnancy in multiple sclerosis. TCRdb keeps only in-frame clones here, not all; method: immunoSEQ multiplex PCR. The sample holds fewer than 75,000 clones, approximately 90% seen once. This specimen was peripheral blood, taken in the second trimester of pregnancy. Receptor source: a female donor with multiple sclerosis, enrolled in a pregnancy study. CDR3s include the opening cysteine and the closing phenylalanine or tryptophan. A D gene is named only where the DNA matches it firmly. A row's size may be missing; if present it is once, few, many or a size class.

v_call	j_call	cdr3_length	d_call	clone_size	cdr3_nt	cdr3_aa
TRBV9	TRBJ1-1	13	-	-	TGTGCCAGCAGCGTAGAACTTAACACTGAAGCTTTCTTT	CASSVELNTEAFF
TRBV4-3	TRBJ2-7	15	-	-	TGCGCCAGCAGCCAAGAAGGCGGGGGCACCTACGAGCAGTACTTC	CASSQEGGGTYEQYF
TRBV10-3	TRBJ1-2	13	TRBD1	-	TGTGCCATCAGTGAGTCGACAGGGTTTGGCTACACCTTC	CAISESTGFGYTF
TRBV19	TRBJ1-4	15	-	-	TGTGCCAGTAGTATAAGAGGCCAGGGAAACGAAAAACTGTTTTTT	CASSIRGQGNEKLFF
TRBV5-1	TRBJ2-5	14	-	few	TGCGCCAGCAGCTTGATGGCTGGAGGGGAGACCCAGTACTTC	CASSLMAGGETQYF
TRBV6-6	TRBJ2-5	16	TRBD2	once	TGTGCCAGCAGTTACCGACTAGCGCCCGAGGGAGAGACCCAGTACTTC	CASSYRLAPEGETQYF
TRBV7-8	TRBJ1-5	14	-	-	TGTGCCAGCAGCTCTCAACAGGTGGATCAGCCCCAGCATTTT	CASSSQQVDQPQHF
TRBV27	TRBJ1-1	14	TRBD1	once	TGTGCCAGCAGTCTACAGGGGCATGGGGCTGAAGCTTTCTTT	CASSLQGHGAEAFF
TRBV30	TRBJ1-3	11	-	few	TGTGCCACCCGGTACGGAAACACCATATATTTT	CATRYGNTIYF
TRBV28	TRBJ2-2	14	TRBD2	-	TGTGCCAGCGGGCGGGGGGCGCTTGGCGGGGAGCTGTTTTTT	CASGRGALGGELFF
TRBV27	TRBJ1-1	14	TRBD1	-	TGTGCCAGCAGTCCGAAACAGGGGGACGATGCGGCTTTCTTT	CASSPKQGDDAAFF